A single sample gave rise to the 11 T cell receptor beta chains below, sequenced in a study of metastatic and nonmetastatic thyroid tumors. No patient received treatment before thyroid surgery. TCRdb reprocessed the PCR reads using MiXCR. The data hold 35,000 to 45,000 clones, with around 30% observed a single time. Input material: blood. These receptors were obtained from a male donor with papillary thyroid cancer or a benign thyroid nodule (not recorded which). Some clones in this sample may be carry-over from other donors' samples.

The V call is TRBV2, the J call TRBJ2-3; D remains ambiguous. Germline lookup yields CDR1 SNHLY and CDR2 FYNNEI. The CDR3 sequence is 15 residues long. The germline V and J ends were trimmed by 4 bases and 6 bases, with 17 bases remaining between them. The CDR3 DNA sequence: TGTGCCAGCAGTGCGGCAAGTCCCGAGTATGATACGCAGTATTTT. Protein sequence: CASSAASPEYDTQYF.

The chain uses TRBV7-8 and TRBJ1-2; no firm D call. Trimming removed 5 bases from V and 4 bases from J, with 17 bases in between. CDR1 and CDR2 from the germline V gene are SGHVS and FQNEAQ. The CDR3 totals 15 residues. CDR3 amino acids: CASSPSLYTSYGYTF. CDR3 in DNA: TGTGCCAGCAGCCCTAGCTTGTACACCTCCTATGGCTACACCTTC.

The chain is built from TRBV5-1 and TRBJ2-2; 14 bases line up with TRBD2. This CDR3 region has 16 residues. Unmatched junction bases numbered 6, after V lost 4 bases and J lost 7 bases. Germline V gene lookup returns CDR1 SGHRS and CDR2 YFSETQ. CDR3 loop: CASSPGLAGVNGELFF. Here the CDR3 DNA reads TGCGCCAGCAGCCCGGGACTAGCGGGAGTAAACGGGGAGCTGTTTTTT.

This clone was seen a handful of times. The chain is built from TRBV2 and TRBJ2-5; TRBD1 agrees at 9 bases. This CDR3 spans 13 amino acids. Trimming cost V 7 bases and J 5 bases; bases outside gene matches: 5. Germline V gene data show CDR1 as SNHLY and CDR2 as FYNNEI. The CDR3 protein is CASTRDRDETQYF. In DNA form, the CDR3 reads TGTGCCAGCACTCGGGACAGGGATGAGACCCAGTACTTC. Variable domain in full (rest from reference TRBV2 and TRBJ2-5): EPEVTQTPSHQVTQMGQEVILRCVPISNHLYFYWYRQILGQKVEFLVSFYNNEISEKSEIFDDQFSVERPDGSNFTLKIRSTKLEDSAMYFCASTRDRDETQYFGPGTRLLVL.

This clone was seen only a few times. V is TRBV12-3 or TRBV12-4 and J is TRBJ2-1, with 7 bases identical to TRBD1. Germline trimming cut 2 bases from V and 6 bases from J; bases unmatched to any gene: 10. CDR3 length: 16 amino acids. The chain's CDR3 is CASSLMLPRTGNEQFF. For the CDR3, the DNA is TGTGCCAGCAGTTTAATGCTGCCCCGGACAGGCAATGAGCAGTTCTTC.

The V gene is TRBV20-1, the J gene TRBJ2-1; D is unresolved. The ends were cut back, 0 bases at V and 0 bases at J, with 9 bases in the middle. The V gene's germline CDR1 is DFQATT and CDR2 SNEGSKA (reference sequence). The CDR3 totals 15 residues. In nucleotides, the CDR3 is TGCAGTGCTAGAGATTACACGGACTCCTACAATGAGCAGTTCTTC. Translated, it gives CSARDYTDSYNEQFF.

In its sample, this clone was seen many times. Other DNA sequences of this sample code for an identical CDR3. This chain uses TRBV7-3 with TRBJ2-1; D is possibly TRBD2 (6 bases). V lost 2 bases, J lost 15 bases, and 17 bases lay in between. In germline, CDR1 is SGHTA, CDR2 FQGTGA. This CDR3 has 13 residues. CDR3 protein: CASSLELAGPMFF. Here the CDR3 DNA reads TGTGCCAGCAGCTTAGAACTGGCGGGGCCGATGTTCTTC.

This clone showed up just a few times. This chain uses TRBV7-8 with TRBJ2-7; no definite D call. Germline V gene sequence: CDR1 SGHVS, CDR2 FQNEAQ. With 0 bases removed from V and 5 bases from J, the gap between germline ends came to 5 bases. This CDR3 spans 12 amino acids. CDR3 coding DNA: TGTGCCAGCAGCTTAGCCCGCCACGAGCAGTACTTC. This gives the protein CASSLARHEQYF. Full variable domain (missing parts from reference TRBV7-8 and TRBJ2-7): GAGVSQSPRYKVAKRGQDVALRCDPISGHVSLFWYQQALGQGPEFLTYFQNEAQLDKSGLPSDRFFAERPEGSVSTLKIQRTQQEDSAVYLCASSLARHEQYFGPGTRLTVT.

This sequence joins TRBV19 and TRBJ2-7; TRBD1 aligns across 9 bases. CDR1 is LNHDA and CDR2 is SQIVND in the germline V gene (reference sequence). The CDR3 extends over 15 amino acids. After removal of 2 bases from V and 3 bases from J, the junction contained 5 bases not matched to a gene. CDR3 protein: CASSIQQGAIYEQYF. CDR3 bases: TGTGCCAGTAGTATACAACAGGGGGCCATCTACGAGCAGTACTTC.

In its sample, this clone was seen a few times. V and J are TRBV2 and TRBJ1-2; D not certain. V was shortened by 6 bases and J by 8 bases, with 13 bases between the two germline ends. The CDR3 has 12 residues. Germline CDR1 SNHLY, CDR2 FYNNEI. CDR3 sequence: CASSPSWEGYTF. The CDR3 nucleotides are TGTGCCAGCAGCCCCAGTTGGGAAGGCTACACCTTC.

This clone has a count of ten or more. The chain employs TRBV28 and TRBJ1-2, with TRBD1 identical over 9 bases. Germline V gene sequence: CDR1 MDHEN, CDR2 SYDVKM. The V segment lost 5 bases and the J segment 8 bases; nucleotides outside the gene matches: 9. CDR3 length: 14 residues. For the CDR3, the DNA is TGTGCCAGCAGTGGATCACAGGGGGCGGGGGGCTACACCTTC. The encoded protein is CASSGSQGAGGYTF.